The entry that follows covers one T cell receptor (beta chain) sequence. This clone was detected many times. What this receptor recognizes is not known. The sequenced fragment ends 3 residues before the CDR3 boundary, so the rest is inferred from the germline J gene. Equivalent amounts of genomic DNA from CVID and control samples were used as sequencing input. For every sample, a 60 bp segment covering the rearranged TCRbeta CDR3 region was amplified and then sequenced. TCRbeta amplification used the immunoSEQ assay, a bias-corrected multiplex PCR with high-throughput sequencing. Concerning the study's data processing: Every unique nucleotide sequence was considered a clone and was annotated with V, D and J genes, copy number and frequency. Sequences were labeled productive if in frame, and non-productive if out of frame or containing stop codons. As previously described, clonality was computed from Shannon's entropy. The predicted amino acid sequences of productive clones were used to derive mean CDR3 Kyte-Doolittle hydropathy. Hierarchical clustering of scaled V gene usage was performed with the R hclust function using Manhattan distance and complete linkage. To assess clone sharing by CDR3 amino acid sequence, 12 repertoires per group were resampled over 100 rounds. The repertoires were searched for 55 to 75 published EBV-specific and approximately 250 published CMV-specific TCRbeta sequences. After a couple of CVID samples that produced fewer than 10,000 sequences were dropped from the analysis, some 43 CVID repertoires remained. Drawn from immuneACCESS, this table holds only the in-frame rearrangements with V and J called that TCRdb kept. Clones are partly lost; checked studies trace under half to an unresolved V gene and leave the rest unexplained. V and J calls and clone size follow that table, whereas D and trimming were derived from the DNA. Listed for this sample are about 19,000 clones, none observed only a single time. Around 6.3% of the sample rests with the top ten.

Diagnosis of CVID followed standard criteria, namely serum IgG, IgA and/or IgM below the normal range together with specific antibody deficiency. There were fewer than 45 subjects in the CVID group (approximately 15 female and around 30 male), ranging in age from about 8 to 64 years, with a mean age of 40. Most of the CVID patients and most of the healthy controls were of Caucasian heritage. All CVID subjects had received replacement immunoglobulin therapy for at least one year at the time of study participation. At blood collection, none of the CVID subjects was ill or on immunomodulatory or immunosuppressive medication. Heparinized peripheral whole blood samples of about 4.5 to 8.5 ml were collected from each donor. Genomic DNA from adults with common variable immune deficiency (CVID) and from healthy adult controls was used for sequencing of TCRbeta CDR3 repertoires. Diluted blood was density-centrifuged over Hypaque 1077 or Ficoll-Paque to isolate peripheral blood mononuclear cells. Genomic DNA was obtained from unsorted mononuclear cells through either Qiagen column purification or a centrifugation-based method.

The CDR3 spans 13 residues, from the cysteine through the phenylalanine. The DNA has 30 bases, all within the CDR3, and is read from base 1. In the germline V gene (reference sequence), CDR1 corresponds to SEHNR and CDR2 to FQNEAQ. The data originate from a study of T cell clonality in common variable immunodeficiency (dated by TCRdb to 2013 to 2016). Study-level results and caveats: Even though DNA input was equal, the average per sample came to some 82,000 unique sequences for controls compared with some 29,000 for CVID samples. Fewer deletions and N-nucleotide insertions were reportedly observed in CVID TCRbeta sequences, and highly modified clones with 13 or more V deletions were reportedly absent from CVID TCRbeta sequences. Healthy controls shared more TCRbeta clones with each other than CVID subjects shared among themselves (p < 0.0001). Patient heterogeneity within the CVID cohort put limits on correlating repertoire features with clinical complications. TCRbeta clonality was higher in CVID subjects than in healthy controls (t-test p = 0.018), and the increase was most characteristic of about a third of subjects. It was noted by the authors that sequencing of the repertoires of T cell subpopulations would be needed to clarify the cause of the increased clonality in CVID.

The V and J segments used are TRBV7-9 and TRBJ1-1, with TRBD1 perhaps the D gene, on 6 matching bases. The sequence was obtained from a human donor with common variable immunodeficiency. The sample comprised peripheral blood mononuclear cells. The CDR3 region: CASSLSSGQEAFF. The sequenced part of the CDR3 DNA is TGTGCCAGCAGCTTGAGCTCAGGACAGGAA. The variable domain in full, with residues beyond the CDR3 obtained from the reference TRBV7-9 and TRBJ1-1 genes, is DTGVSQNPRHKITKRGQNVTFRCDPISEHNRLYWYRQTLGQGPEFLTYFQNEAQLEKSRLLSDRFSAERPKGSFSTLEIQRTEQGDSAMYLCASSLSSGQEAFFGQGTRLTVV.